These 18 T cell receptor beta chains came from one sample sequenced in a study of cytomegalovirus exposure and HLA in healthy donors. Both 60 Vbeta primers and 13 Jbeta primers went into the PCR. Clones were sequenced by immunoSEQ multiplex PCR, and TCRdb holds only the in-frame ones, with some missing. The repertoire holds about 94,000 clones, with about 7.6% as singletons. The sequenced material came from PBMCs. Every receptor here comes from a man aged 45-65 years in good health and CMV-seronegative.

This clone turned up a few times. The V and J genes are TRBV7-3 and TRBJ2-1, with D perhaps matching TRBD1 (5 bases). Per the germline V gene, CDR1 is SGHTA and CDR2 is FQGTGA. The length of the CDR3 is 13 residues. V shed 3 bases and J shed 4 bases, with 7 bases lying between them. The CDR3 here is CASSLTEYNEQFF. The CDR3 nucleotides read TGTGCCAGCAGCTTGACAGAATACAATGAGCAGTTCTTC.

This clone was seen more than once but under ten times. V usage is TRBV7-9 and J usage is TRBJ1-2, with TRBD1 identical over 10 bases. This CDR3 is 17 amino acids long. V lost 4 bases to trimming and J lost 0 bases; unmatched junction nucleotides: 8. Germline CDR1 is SEHNR and CDR2 is FQNEAQ (reference sequence). CDR3 nucleotides: TGTGCCAGCAGCTCCGGGACAGGGGATTTAACTAACTATGGCTACACCTTC. Protein sequence: CASSSGTGDLTNYGYTF.

This clone has just a few counts. This chain links TRBV7-9 with TRBJ2-7; D is unresolved. Trimming shortened V by 5 bases and J by 2 bases, and 19 bases separated the two germline ends. CDR3 size: 16 residues. CDR1 and CDR2 (germline): SEHNR, FQNEAQ (reference sequence). As DNA, the CDR3 is TGTGCCAGCAGCAGCTCCCTGGCGGTCCCCACCTACGAGCAGTACTTC. It encodes CASSSSLAVPTYEQYF.

This chain links TRBV30 with TRBJ2-7, with 12 bases identical to TRBD2. The CDR3 is made up of 14 amino acids. Unmatched junction bases numbered 9, after V lost 5 bases and J lost 7 bases. Germline V gene lookup returns CDR1 GTSNPN and CDR2 SVGIG (reference sequence). The CDR3 sequence: CAWRLAGVGMEQYF. The DNA for the CDR3 is TGTGCCTGGCGACTAGCGGGGGTCGGGATGGAGCAGTACTTC.

This clone was seen more than once but under ten times. The rearrangement uses TRBV23-1 and TRBJ2-7, with 15 bases that match TRBD2. TRBV23-1 is designated an ORF whose function remains uncertain. With V trimmed by 6 bases and J by 3 bases, 9 bases remained unmatched. The CDR3 runs to 17 residues. DNA of the CDR3: TGCGCCAGCAGGAGTGGACTAGCGGGGGGGATTATCTACGAGCAGTACTTC. Encoded protein: CASRSGLAGGIIYEQYF.

This chain links TRBV5-8 with TRBJ2-3; a weak D match, TRBD1 (6 bases). This CDR3 has 14 residues. Looked up from germline, CDR1 is SGHTS and CDR2 is YDEGEE. Trimming removed 0 bases at V and 5 bases at J, with 10 bases between. The CDR3 sequence: CASSLEGGGDTQYF. DNA of the CDR3: TGTGCCAGCAGCTTGGAAGGGGGTGGAGATACGCAGTATTTT.

Only a few counts were recorded for this clone. The chain joins TRBV2 to TRBJ1-5, with a weak D call TRBD1 (5 bases). Per germline, CDR1 SNHLY and CDR2 FYNNEI. V dropped 4 bases and J dropped 7 bases, with 14 bases sitting between them. CDR3 size: 14 residues. For the CDR3, the DNA is TGTGCCAGCAGTGTCGTCCAGGGAGGACAGCCCCAGCATTTT. The encoded protein is CASSVVQGGQPQHF.

This clone was seen more than once but under ten times. The chain joins TRBV6-5 to TRBJ2-6; the D gene is possibly TRBD1 (6 bases). The CDR3 has 15 residues. V was pared by 1 base and J by 4 bases, with 8 bases between. CDR1 is MNHEY, CDR2 SVGAGI, per germline. CDR3 nucleotides: TGTGCCAGCAGTTACTTCCAGGGGGGGGCCAACGTCCTGACTTTC. The encoded protein is CASSYFQGGANVLTF.

V is TRBV7-9 and J is TRBJ2-1; perhaps TRBD2 as D (5 bases). This CDR3 is 12 amino acids long. CDR1 is SEHNR, CDR2 FQNEAQ, per germline (reference sequence). V was shortened by 4 bases and J by 10 bases, with 11 bases between the two germline ends. The CDR3, as DNA: TGTGCCAGCAGCTCGCTAGCTAACGAGCAGTTCTTC. It codes for CASSSLANEQFF.

V gene TRBV11-2 combines with J gene TRBJ1-6; D gene ambiguous. CDR3 length: 16 residues. Per germline, CDR1 SGHAT and CDR2 FQNNGV. The V gene lost 2 bases and the J gene lost 6 bases, with 14 bases spanning the gap. CDR3 residues: CASSLIMGQPNSPLHF. The CDR3 DNA sequence: TGTGCCAGCAGCTTAATAATGGGCCAGCCTAATTCACCCCTCCACTTT.

This clone was detected a few times. The chain combines TRBV7-2 with TRBJ2-1; 7 bases are shared with TRBD2. The ends lost 1 base at V and 0 bases at J; junction bases unmatched: 9. This CDR3 has 18 amino acids. Looked up from germline, CDR1 is SGHTA and CDR2 is FQGNSA. The CDR3 loop reads CASSLGTLLAVSYNEQFF. DNA of the CDR3: TGTGCCAGCAGCTTAGGAACCTTGCTAGCGGTCTCCTACAATGAGCAGTTCTTC.

This chain links TRBV6-1 with TRBJ2-3; 12 bases match TRBD2. J was trimmed by 10 bases and V by 10 bases; bases with no gene match: 15. The CDR3 is made up of 15 amino acids. Per germline, CDR1 MNHNS and CDR2 SASEGT. The CDR3 DNA is TGTGCCACCCTTATACTAGCGGGAGGACCCAGGGCGCAGTATTTT. This encodes CATLILAGGPRAQYF.

This rearrangement joins TRBV7-9 to TRBJ1-4, with a possible D match to TRBD1 (6 bases). The CDR3 totals 13 residues. The germline V and J ends were trimmed by 6 bases and 11 bases, with 16 bases remaining between them. Germline CDR1 and CDR2: SEHNR and FQNEAQ (reference sequence). CDR3 sequence (DNA): TGTGCCAGCAGACCACCACAGGGCCCGAAACTGTTTTTT. Translating it yields CASRPPQGPKLFF.

This clone was counted between two and nine times. The chain couples TRBV30 to TRBJ2-5; 8 bases match TRBD1. CDR3 size: 13 residues. CDR1 is GTSNPN and CDR2 is SVGIG in the germline V gene (reference sequence). V dropped 1 base and J dropped 2; count of bases not matched to a gene: 0. The CDR3 sequence: CAWSGDRQETQYF. Here the CDR3 DNA reads TGTGCCTGGAGTGGGGACAGGCAAGAGACCCAGTACTTC.

Note on this clone: Compared with germline, one end of the junction differs, possibly owing to a read error. The chain combines TRBV6-6 with TRBJ1-4; no reliable D call. The CDR3 is 16 amino acids. Germline V gene sequence: CDR1 MNHNY, CDR2 SVGAGI (reference sequence). The CDR3 DNA sequence: TGTGCCAGCTTCTCCGCAACCGAGCGGGCTAATGAAACACTGTTTTTT. The encoded protein is CASFSATERANETLFF.

This clone occurred a few times. The chain has TRBV7-8 and TRBJ1-6, with a weak D call TRBD1 (6 bases). V shed 4 bases and J shed 3 bases, with 13 bases lying between them. Germline CDR1 reads SGHVS; CDR2 reads FQNEAQ. The CDR3 length is 16 residues. CDR3 DNA sequence: TGTGCCAGCAGCTCCATTGGCAGGGGCTATAATTCACCCCTCCACTTT. Its translation is CASSSIGRGYNSPLHF.

Of note for this clone: Germline is not matched at one junction end, which may reflect a read error. The chain carries TRBV7-2 and TRBJ1-1; D may be TRBD1 (5 bases). From germline, CDR1 is SGHTA and CDR2 FQGNSA. The CDR3 is made up of 14 amino acids. Here the CDR3 DNA reads TGTGCCAGCAGCTCGACCTCCACCCGGGGGGATAAGGGGTTT. Amino acids: CASSSTSTRGDKGF.

The V gene is TRBV2, the J gene TRBJ2-1, with 7 bases fitting TRBD2. This CDR3 has 16 amino acids. With 8 bases clipped from V and 0 bases from J, the junction kept 10 bases outside the gene matches. Germline lookup yields CDR1 SNHLY and CDR2 FYNNEI. CDR3 protein: CASFLRGGASYNEQFF. The CDR3 coding sequence is TGTGCCAGCTTTCTAAGGGGAGGGGCCTCCTACAATGAGCAGTTCTTC.